This T cell receptor (beta chain) was found in a study of CD8 T cells in ankylosing spondylitis. The V gene's germline CDR1 is MNHEY and CDR2 SMNVEV (reference sequence). CDR3 length: 16 amino acids. V shed 2 bases and J shed 6 bases, with 17 bases lying between them. TCRdb re-called the 5' RACE reads with MiXCR, one entry per CDR3 protein. The table shows about 140,000 distinct CDR3 sequences, with 8% to 9% occurring only once. The chain couples TRBV27 to TRBJ2-1; weak D call: TRBD2 (6 bases). The receptor was derived from a male donor with ankylosing spondylitis. The sample taken for sequencing was synovial fluid, either unsorted or a sorted T cell fraction (not recorded which). Written as DNA, the CDR3 is TGTGCCAGCAGTTTACCCGACCTCCGCGGGGTCAATGAGCAGTTCTTC. This sequence encodes CASSLPDLRGVNEQFF.